The rows below give T cell receptor beta chains drawn from one sample of a study of blood T cell repertoires in COVID-19. TCRdb's table, derived via immunoSEQ multiplex PCR, lists solely in-frame clones and lacks some. The sample consists of fewer than 50,000 clones, around 85% of them appearing once. Sequenced material: peripheral blood. The receptor source for this set is a man between 40 and 49 years old with active or convalescent COVID-19. Both conserved end residues are part of each CDR3. Each record gives: D gene, V gene, CDR3 protein. D genes are given only for firm matches.

d_gene: .
v_gene: TRBV2
CDR3aa: CASSEQGSKNIQYF

d_gene: TRBD1
v_gene: TRBV4-2
CDR3aa: CASSQENGDRPTEAFF

d_gene: TRBD1
v_gene: TRBV27
CDR3aa: CASSLSRTGYAEAFF

d_gene: .
v_gene: TRBV30
CDR3aa: CAATTGYYGYTF

d_gene: TRBD1
v_gene: TRBV15
CDR3aa: CATSRKAGGNSPLHF

d_gene: .
v_gene: TRBV2
CDR3aa: CASGDPLGDTQYF

d_gene: .
v_gene: TRBV10-3
CDR3aa: CAIKAPREVGANEQFF

d_gene: TRBD2
v_gene: TRBV18
CDR3aa: CASSPPILAGVSEQYF

d_gene: TRBD1
v_gene: TRBV7-8
CDR3aa: CASSSMGTGTANYGYTF

d_gene: TRBD1
v_gene: TRBV28
CDR3aa: CASRRQGGQPQHF

d_gene: .
v_gene: TRBV19
CDR3aa: CASSMVVQNGYTF

d_gene: .
v_gene: TRBV19
CDR3aa: CASSVGSNYTF

d_gene: TRBD1
v_gene: TRBV14
CDR3aa: CASSQDWGQLSGYTF

d_gene: TRBD1
v_gene: TRBV24-1
CDR3aa: CATSEADRVGGYTF

d_gene: TRBD2
v_gene: TRBV24-1
CDR3aa: CATSESAGGLEETQYF

d_gene: TRBD1
v_gene: TRBV6-5
CDR3aa: CASRGQGNTGELFF

d_gene: TRBD1
v_gene: TRBV19
CDR3aa: CASSIRDRGFNYGYTF